This T cell receptor beta chain was documented in a study of resident and recirculating memory T cells in vitiligo. The CDR3 consists of 14 residues. Trimming took 7 bases from V and 2 from J, leaving 14 bases between them. Germline lookup yields CDR1 LNHDA and CDR2 SQIVND (reference sequence). This clone occurred once. Clones were sequenced by immunoSEQ multiplex PCR, and TCRdb holds only the in-frame ones, with some missing. The sample has fewer than 85,000 clones; around 90% are singletons. The specimen sequenced was blood. This chain connects TRBV19 to TRBJ1-1; possible D gene TRBD1, 5 bases. The sequence was collected from a male donor with vitiligo. The CDR3: CASTPGGSNTEAFF. Written as DNA, the CDR3 is TGTGCCAGTACCCCGGGGGGGTCCAACACTGAAGCTTTCTTT.